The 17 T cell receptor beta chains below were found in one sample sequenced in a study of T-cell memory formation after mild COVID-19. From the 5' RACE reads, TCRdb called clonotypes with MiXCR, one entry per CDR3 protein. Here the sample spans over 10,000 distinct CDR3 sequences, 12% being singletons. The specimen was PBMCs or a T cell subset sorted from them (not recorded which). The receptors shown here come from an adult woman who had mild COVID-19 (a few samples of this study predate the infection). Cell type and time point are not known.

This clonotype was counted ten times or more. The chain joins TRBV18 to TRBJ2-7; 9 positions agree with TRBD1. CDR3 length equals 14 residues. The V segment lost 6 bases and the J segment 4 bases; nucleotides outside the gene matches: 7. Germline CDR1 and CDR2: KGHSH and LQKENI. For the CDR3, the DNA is TGTGCCAGCTCGCGAAGGGACAGGGTATACGAGCAGTACTTC. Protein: CASSRRDRVYEQYF.

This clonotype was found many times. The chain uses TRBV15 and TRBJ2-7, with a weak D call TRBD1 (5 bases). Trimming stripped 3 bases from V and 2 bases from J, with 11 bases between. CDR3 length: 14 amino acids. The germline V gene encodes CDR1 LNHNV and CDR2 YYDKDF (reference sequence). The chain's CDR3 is CATSRDTWPYEQYF. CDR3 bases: TGTGCCACCAGCAGGGACACCTGGCCCTACGAGCAGTACTTC.

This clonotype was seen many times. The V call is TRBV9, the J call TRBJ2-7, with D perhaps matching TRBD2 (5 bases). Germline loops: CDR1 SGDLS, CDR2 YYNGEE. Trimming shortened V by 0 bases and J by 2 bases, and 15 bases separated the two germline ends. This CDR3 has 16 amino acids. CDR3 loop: CASSVALRGEAYEQYF. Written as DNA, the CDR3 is TGTGCCAGCAGCGTAGCCCTCCGGGGAGAGGCCTACGAGCAGTACTTC.

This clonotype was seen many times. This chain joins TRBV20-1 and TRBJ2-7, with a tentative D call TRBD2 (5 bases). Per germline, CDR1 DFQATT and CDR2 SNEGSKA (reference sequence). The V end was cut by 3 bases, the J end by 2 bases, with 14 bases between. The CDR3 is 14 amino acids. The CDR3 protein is CSASFSEGAYEQYF. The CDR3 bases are TGCAGTGCTAGCTTTAGCGAGGGCGCCTACGAGCAGTACTTC.

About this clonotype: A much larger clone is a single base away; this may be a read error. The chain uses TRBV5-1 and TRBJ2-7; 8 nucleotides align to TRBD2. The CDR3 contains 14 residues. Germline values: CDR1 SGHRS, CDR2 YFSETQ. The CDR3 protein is CASSILADSYGQYF. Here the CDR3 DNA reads TGCGCCAGCAGCATACTAGCGGACTCCTACGGGCAGTACTTC. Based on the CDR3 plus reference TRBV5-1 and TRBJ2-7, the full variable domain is KAGVTQTPRYLIKTRGQQVTLSCSPISGHRSVSWYQQTPGQGLQFLFEYFSETQRNKGNFPGRFSGRQFSNSRSEMNVSTLELGDSALYLCASSILADSYGQYFGPGTRLTVT.

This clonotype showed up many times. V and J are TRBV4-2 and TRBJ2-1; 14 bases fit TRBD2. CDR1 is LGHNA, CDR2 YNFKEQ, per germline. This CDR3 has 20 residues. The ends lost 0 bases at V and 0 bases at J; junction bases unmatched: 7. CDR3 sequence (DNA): TGTGCCAGCAGCCAAGACGCTGGGACTAGCGGGGGCCTCTCCTACAATGAGCAGTTCTTC. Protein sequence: CASSQDAGTSGGLSYNEQFF.

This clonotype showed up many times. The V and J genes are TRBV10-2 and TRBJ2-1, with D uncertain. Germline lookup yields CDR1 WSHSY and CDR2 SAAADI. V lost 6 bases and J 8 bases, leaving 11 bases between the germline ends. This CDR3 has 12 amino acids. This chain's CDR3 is CASSPQIYEQFF. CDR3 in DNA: TGCGCCAGCAGCCCACAGATCTATGAGCAGTTCTTC.

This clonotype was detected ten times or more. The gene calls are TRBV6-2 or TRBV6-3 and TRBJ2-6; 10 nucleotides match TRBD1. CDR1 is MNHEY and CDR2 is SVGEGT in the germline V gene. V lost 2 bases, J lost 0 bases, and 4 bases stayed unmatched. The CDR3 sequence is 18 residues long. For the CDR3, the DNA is TGTGCCAGCAGTTACACCGGGACAGGGGCCTCTGGGGCCAACGTCCTGACTTTC. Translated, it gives CASSYTGTGASGANVLTF.

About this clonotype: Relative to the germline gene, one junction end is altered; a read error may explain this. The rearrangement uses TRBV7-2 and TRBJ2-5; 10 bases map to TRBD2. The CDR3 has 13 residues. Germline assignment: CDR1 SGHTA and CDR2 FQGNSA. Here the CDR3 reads CASSLVTSGRLRF. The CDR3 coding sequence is TGTGCCAGCAGCTTAGTGACTAGCGGGCGCCTCAGATTC.

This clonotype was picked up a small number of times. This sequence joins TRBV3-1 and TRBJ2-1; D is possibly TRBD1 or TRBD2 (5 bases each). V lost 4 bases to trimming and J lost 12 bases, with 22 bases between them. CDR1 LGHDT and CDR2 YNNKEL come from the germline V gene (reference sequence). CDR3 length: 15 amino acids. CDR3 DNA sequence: TGTGCCAGCAGCCGCCTTCAGAGGGTTGGGGACGGGCAGTTCTTC. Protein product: CASSRLQRVGDGQFF.

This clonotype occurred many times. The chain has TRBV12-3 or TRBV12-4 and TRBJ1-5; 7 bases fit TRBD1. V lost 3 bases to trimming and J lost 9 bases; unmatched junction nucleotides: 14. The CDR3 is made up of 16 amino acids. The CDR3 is CASSFLPPKTGPPQHF. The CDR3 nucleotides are TGTGCCAGCAGTTTTTTACCCCCTAAGACAGGGCCGCCCCAGCATTTT.

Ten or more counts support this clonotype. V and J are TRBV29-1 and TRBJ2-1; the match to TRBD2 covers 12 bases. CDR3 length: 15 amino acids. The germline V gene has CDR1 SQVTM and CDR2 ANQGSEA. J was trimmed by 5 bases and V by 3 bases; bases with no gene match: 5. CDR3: CSVDRTSGTNNEQFF. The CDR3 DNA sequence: TGCAGCGTTGATCGGACTAGCGGGACCAACAATGAGCAGTTCTTC.

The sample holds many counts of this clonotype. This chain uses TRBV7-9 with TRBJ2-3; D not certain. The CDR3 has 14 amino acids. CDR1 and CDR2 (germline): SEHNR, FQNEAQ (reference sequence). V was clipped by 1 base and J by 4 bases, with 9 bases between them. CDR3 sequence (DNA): TGTGCCAGCAGCTTAGTGGTACAGCCAGATACGCAGTATTTT. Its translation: CASSLVVQPDTQYF.

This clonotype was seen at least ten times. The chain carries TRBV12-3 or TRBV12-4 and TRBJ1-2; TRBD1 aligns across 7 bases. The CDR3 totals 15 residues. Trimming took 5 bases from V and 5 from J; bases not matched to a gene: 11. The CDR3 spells CASSPHLTGEYGYTF. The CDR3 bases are TGTGCCAGCAGTCCACACCTCACAGGGGAATATGGCTACACCTTC.

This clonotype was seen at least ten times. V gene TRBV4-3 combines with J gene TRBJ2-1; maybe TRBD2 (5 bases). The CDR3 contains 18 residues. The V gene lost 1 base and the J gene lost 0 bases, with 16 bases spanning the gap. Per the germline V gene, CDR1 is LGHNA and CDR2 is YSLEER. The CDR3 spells CASSQGRGLTFSYNEQFF. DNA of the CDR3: TGCGCCAGCAGCCAAGGGCGAGGGTTAACCTTCTCCTACAATGAGCAGTTCTTC.

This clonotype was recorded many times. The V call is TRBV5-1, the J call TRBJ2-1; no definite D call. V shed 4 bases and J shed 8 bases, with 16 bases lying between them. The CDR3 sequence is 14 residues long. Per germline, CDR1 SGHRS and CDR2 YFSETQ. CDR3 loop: CASSQDPIADEQFF. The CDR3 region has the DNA TGCGCCAGCAGCCAGGATCCCATAGCCGATGAGCAGTTCTTC.

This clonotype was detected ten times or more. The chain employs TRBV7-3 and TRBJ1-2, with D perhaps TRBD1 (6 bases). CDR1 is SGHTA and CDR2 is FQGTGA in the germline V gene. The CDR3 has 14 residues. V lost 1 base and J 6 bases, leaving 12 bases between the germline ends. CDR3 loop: CASSLIAAGDGYTF. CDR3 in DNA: TGTGCCAGCAGCTTAATCGCGGCAGGGGATGGCTACACCTTC.